This T cell receptor (beta chain) was documented in a study of shared clonotypes between healthy human individuals. Looked up from germline, CDR1 is LGHNT and CDR2 is FRNRAP. The CDR3 covers 22 residues. J was trimmed by 0 bases and V by 0 bases; bases with no gene match: 17. In the authors' workflow: Without quality scores, immunoSEQ junctional reads could not be filtered like full-length reads. Clones were sequenced by immunoSEQ multiplex PCR, and TCRdb holds only the in-frame ones, with some missing. D and trimming come from the DNA, and the V and J calls and clone size come from that table. The table includes millions of clones, more than 80% detected once.

The sequenced sample consisted of naive CD4+ T cells sorted from blood. Subset described: CD45RA+ positively selected. J is TRBJ2-1 and V is TRBV12-5, with 10 bases that match TRBD2. The TCR originated in a man between 18 and 29 years old in good health. The CDR3 region has the DNA TGTGCTAGTGGTTTGGTACGGGGGGCGCCGGCTAGCGGGGGCCTCTCCTACAATGAGCAGTTCTTC. It specifies CASGLVRGAPASGGLSYNEQFF. The variable domain in full, completed from reference TRBV12-5 and TRBJ2-1, reads DARVTQTPRHKVTEMGQEVTMRCQPILGHNTVFWYRQTMMQGLELLAYFRNRAPLDDSGMPKDRFSAEMPDATLATLKIQPSEPRDSAVYFCASGLVRGAPASGGLSYNEQFFGPGTRLTVL.